The 19 T cell receptor beta chains presented below share a single source sample, sequenced in a study of T-cell reconstitution after alpha-beta-depleted transplantation in children. TCRbeta library preparation incorporated unique molecular identifiers. TCRdb processed the PCR reads anew with MiXCR; each CDR3 protein has one entry. This table holds around 450,000 distinct CDR3 sequences, about 11% found once. The sample in question was PBMCs, obtained before TCRalphabeta/CD19-depleted stem cell transplant. Every receptor here comes from a child aged 2 to 9 with inherited bone marrow failure, due to receive a stem cell transplant.

V gene TRBV27 combines with J gene TRBJ2-7; D is uncertain. V lost 5 bases to trimming and J lost 2 bases, with 16 bases between them. CDR3 length equals 15 residues. Germline V lookup: CDR1 MNHEY, CDR2 SMNVEV (reference sequence). CDR3 residues: CASSPTLGGTYEQYF. In nucleotides, the CDR3 is TGTGCCAGCAGTCCGACCCTGGGTGGTACCTACGAGCAGTACTTC.

The V and J genes are TRBV20-1 and TRBJ1-2; weak D call: TRBD1 (6 bases). The CDR3 totals 10 residues. The germline CDR1 and CDR2 sequences are DFQATT and SNEGSKA (reference sequence). The V end was cut by 4 bases, the J end by 9 bases, with 9 bases between. The CDR3 loop reads CSAIRGRYTF. The CDR3 region has the DNA TGCAGTGCTATCAGGGGACGCTACACCTTC.

This clonotype was seen a handful of times. The genes are TRBV7-9 and TRBJ1-2; no definite D call. V was trimmed by 0 bases and J by 4 bases, leaving 12 bases between them. The CDR3 has 15 residues. Germline CDR1 reads SEHNR; CDR2 reads FQNEAQ (reference sequence). The DNA of the CDR3 is TGTGCCAGCAGCTTAGCGGACGGACCCCCCTATGGCTACACCTTC. This sequence encodes CASSLADGPPYGYTF. Supplemented by reference TRBV7-9 and TRBJ1-2, the full variable domain reads DTGVSQNPRHKITKRGQNVTFRCDPISEHNRLYWYRQTLGQGPEFLTYFQNEAQLEKSRLLSDRFSAERPKGSFSTLEIQRTEQGDSAMYLCASSLADGPPYGYTFGSGTRLTVV.

Ten or more counts support this clonotype. The chain couples TRBV11-2 to TRBJ1-1; D not certain. The CDR3 loop spans 13 amino acids. The germline gives CDR1 SGHAT, CDR2 FQNNGV. V was cut by 5 bases and J by 7 bases, with 14 bases left in between. The CDR3 protein is CASSEWGAGEAFF. DNA for the CDR3: TGTGCCAGCAGCGAGTGGGGTGCTGGTGAAGCTTTCTTT.

This clonotype occurred many times. The chain has TRBV28 and TRBJ1-1, with D possibly TRBD1 on 5 matching bases. The germline V gene has CDR1 MDHEN and CDR2 SYDVKM. This CDR3 is 16 amino acids long. Trimming took 3 bases from V and 4 from J, leaving 18 bases between them. In DNA, the CDR3 is TGTGCCAGCAGTTTTCGCGTGGGGGGTGCGACCACTGAAGCTTTCTTT. As protein: CASSFRVGGATTEAFF.

This clonotype showed up many times. The chain combines TRBV20-1 with TRBJ1-1, with no clear D. Germline V lookup: CDR1 DFQATT, CDR2 SNEGSKA (reference sequence). Trimming stripped 3 bases from V and 0 bases from J, with 11 bases between. The CDR3 runs 14 residues. The CDR3 DNA sequence: TGCAGTGCTAGTCTCGGGTGGCTGAACACTGAAGCTTTCTTT. It encodes CSASLGWLNTEAFF.

This clonotype was counted at least ten times. The chain employs TRBV25-1 and TRBJ2-5; D is unresolved. V lost 7 bases to trimming and J lost 0 bases, with 9 bases between them. This CDR3 comprises 13 residues. Germline V gene lookup returns CDR1 MGHDK and CDR2 SYGVNS. DNA for the CDR3: TGTGCCAGCACATCCTATGACCAAGAGACCCAGTACTTC. It codes for CASTSYDQETQYF. Variable domain in full (rest from reference TRBV25-1 and TRBJ2-5): EADIYQTPRYLVIGTGKKITLECSQTMGHDKMYWYQQDPGMELHLIHYSYGVNSTEKGDLSSESTVSRIRTEHFPLTLESARPSHTSQYLCASTSYDQETQYFGPGTRLLVL.

The table lists this clonotype with many counts. J is TRBJ2-3 and V is TRBV12-3 or TRBV12-4; 7 bases line up with TRBD2. The CDR3 consists of 13 residues. Losses at the gene ends were 3 bases for V and 8 bases for J; bases not matched to a gene: 5. CDR3 residues: CASSFVGGGTQYF. CDR3 in DNA: TGTGCCAGCAGTTTCGTTGGGGGGGGTACGCAGTATTTT.

The rearrangement uses TRBV4-1 and TRBJ2-1; TRBD2 matches 11 bases. Germline V CDR1 and CDR2: MGHRA, YSYEKL. The CDR3 has 15 amino acids. V lost 4 bases, J lost 8 bases, and 7 bases stayed unmatched. As DNA, the CDR3 is TGCGCCAGCAGCCTAGTAGCGGGAGGGTTGGATGAGCAGTTCTTC. Translation: CASSLVAGGLDEQFF.

This clonotype was counted at least ten times. The chain links TRBV11-2 to TRBJ2-1; perhaps TRBD2 as D (6 bases). Per the germline V gene, CDR1 is SGHAT and CDR2 is FQNNGV. V lost 4 bases to trimming and J lost 1 base, with 8 bases between them. The CDR3 covers 14 residues. DNA for the CDR3: TGTGCCAGCAGCTCGGAGGGGTCCTACAATGAGCAGTTCTTC. Translated, it gives CASSSEGSYNEQFF. The complete variable domain, with remaining parts taken from reference TRBV11-2 and TRBJ2-1, reads EAGVAQSPRYKIIEKRQSVAFWCNPISGHATLYWYQQILGQGPKLLIQFQNNGVVDDSQLPKDRFSAERLKGVDSTLKIQPAKLEDSAVYLCASSSEGSYNEQFFGPGTRLTVL.

This clonotype was observed many times. The rearrangement joins TRBV6-1 to TRBJ1-2; the D is unclear. The CDR3 has 13 amino acids. Germline V gene sequence: CDR1 MNHNS, CDR2 SASEGT. Trimming took off 1 base at V and 3 bases at J, with 6 bases between the two ends. The CDR3 DNA sequence: TGTGCCAGCAGTGAAGGGGGATACTATGGCTACACCTTC. Protein sequence: CASSEGGYYGYTF.

This clonotype was counted at least ten times. V is TRBV7-2 and J is TRBJ1-5; D unclear. This CDR3 contains 15 residues. With 6 bases removed from V and 0 bases from J, the gap between germline ends came to 12 bases. In germline, CDR1 is SGHTA, CDR2 FQGNSA. DNA for the CDR3: TGTGCCAGCAGTCTGCGGGGAGATAGCAATCAGCCCCAGCATTTT. Its translation is CASSLRGDSNQPQHF. Combining the CDR3 with reference TRBV7-2 and TRBJ1-5 gives the whole variable domain GAGVSQSPSNKVTEKGKDVELRCDPISGHTALYWYRQSLGQGLEFLIYFQGNSAPDKSGLPSDRFSAERTGGSVSTLTIQRTQQEDSAVYLCASSLRGDSNQPQHFGDGTRLSIL.

Ten or more counts support this clonotype. This chain joins TRBV27 and TRBJ2-5; D is unresolved. V gave up 3 bases and J gave up 5 bases, with 10 bases separating them. The germline V gene encodes CDR1 MNHEY and CDR2 SMNVEV (reference sequence). The CDR3 spans 13 residues. For the CDR3, the DNA is TGTGCCAGCAGTTTTATTGCCAAGGAGACCCAGTACTTC. It translates to CASSFIAKETQYF.

This clonotype was counted at least ten times. The chain recombines TRBV30 with TRBJ2-7; D is undetermined. In germline, CDR1 is GTSNPN, CDR2 SVGIG (reference sequence). The ends were cut back, 3 bases at V and 3 bases at J, with 9 bases in the middle. This CDR3 spans 12 amino acids. The CDR3 DNA reads as TGTGCCTGGAGATCGGCAGGCTACGAGCAGTACTTC. As protein: CAWRSAGYEQYF.

The table lists this clonotype with many counts. The V and J genes are TRBV12-3 or TRBV12-4 and TRBJ2-1; a weak D match, TRBD2 (5 bases). The CDR3 loop spans 16 amino acids. V lost 7 bases and J 6 bases, leaving 22 bases between the germline ends. CDR3 residues: CASTALAGQGPNEQFF. In DNA, the CDR3 is TGTGCCAGCACCGCCCTGGCGGGCCAAGGGCCCAATGAGCAGTTCTTC.

This clonotype has ten or more counts. V and J are TRBV7-9 and TRBJ2-7; 9 bases match TRBD2. This CDR3 contains 16 residues. J was trimmed by 1 base and V by 2 bases; bases with no gene match: 6. The germline V gene has CDR1 SEHNR and CDR2 FQNEAQ (reference sequence). CDR3 in DNA: TGTGCCAGCAGCTTACCTAGCGGGGTCCGGTCCTACGAGCAGTACTTC. This sequence encodes CASSLPSGVRSYEQYF.

This clonotype was counted ten times or more. The rearrangement links TRBV12-3 or TRBV12-4 to TRBJ1-5; possibly TRBD1 for D (6 bases). The V end was cut by 2 bases, the J end by 7 bases, with 15 bases between. The length of the CDR3 is 15 residues. This CDR3 reads CASSLTRGGGQPQHF. CDR3 coding DNA: TGTGCCAGCAGTTTAACTCGGGGAGGGGGGCAGCCCCAGCATTTT.

This clonotype was observed at least ten times. The rearrangement joins TRBV27 to TRBJ2-3; unclear D gene. Per the germline V gene, CDR1 is MNHEY and CDR2 is SMNVEV (reference sequence). This CDR3 contains 12 residues. Trimming left V 7 bases short and J 2 bases short, with 7 bases between. The CDR3 DNA reads TGTGCCAGCACTGACGACACAGATACGCAGTATTTT. It is translated as CASTDDTDTQYF.

Ten or more counts support this clonotype. The chain employs TRBV6-2 or TRBV6-3 and TRBJ2-1, with D tentatively TRBD1 (5 bases). CDR1 is MNHEY, CDR2 SVGEGT, per germline. CDR3 size: 12 residues. The ends were cut back, 6 bases at V and 8 bases at J, with 11 bases in the middle. CDR3 coding DNA: TGTGCCAGCAGCCCCAGGGCTCATGAGCAGTTCTTC. This translates into CASSPRAHEQFF.